Presented here are 16 T cell receptor beta chains from one specimen sequenced in a study of shared clonotypes between healthy human individuals. Repertoires were generated with immunoSEQ multiplex PCR, while TCRdb's copy carries only in-frame clones and drops some. The sample holds millions of clones, approximately 92% seen once. Specimen: naive CD4+ T cells sorted from blood. Subset noted: CD45RA+ positively selected. The receptors here all came from a man aged 18-30 years in good health.

The chain links TRBV7-8 to TRBJ2-3; D not certain. Per the germline V gene, CDR1 is SGHVS and CDR2 is FQNEAQ. This CDR3 is built from 16 residues. The V and J ends lost 1 base and 2 bases respectively, with 13 bases between them. This chain's CDR3 is CASSLVLVPNTDTQYF. The CDR3 DNA is TGTGCCAGCAGCTTAGTTTTGGTTCCTAACACAGATACGCAGTATTTT.

V usage is TRBV4-1 and J usage is TRBJ1-2; D is unclear. The CDR3 loop spans 15 amino acids. Trimming removed 1 base at V and 4 bases at J, with 13 bases between. Germline CDR1 MGHRA, CDR2 YSYEKL. The CDR3 bases are TGCGCCAGCAGCCAAGGGGTATCGGTCTCCTATGGCTACACCTTC. Translation: CASSQGVSVSYGYTF.

The gene calls are TRBV2 and TRBJ2-7; 9 bases fit TRBD1. The CDR3 contains 14 residues. In germline, CDR1 is SNHLY, CDR2 FYNNEI. V shed 9 bases and J 4 bases; nucleotides not matched to a gene: 10. The CDR3 protein is CASAGEQGAYEQYF. CDR3 bases: TGTGCCAGTGCAGGGGAACAGGGGGCTTACGAGCAGTACTTC.

This chain uses TRBV11-2 with TRBJ2-4, with TRBD2 matching over 10 bases. The CDR3 is 15 amino acids. Trimming removed 0 bases from V and 8 bases from J; junction bases left unmatched: 4. Looked up from germline, CDR1 is SGHAT and CDR2 is FQNNGV. The CDR3 bases are TGTGCCAGCAGCTTAGATGGACTAGCGGTAGACATTCAGTACTTC. The encoded protein is CASSLDGLAVDIQYF.

The chain is built from TRBV5-1 and TRBJ2-5, with D maybe TRBD2 (5 bases). This CDR3 is 13 amino acids long. Germline V gives CDR1 SGHRS, CDR2 YFSETQ. V gave up 5 bases and J gave up 5 bases, with 13 bases separating them. The CDR3 loop is CASRSSGRETQYF. The CDR3 coding sequence is TGCGCCAGCAGATCGAGCGGTCGGGAGACCCAGTACTTC. Looking up the rest from reference TRBV5-1 and TRBJ2-5 gives the full variable domain: KAGVTQTPRYLIKTRGQQVTLSCSPISGHRSVSWYQQTPGQGLQFLFEYFSETQRNKGNFPGRFSGRQFSNSRSEMNVSTLELGDSALYLCASRSSGRETQYFGPGTRLLVL.

J is TRBJ2-7 and V is TRBV19; 8 nucleotides line up with TRBD1. The V segment lost 3 bases and the J segment 6 bases; nucleotides outside the gene matches: 10. Germline CDR1 LNHDA, CDR2 SQIVND (reference sequence). The CDR3 has 15 amino acids. CDR3 residues: CASSMTRGQGSEQYF. As DNA, the CDR3 is TGTGCCAGTAGTATGACCCGCGGACAGGGCTCCGAGCAGTACTTC.

Note on this clone: The same CDR3 also results from other DNA sequences found in this sample. The chain carries TRBV18 and TRBJ1-5; D might be TRBD1 (5 bases). V dropped 3 bases and J dropped 0 bases, with 6 bases sitting between them. The CDR3 sequence is 14 residues long. Germline CDR1 KGHSH, CDR2 LQKENI. The CDR3 DNA is TGTGCCAGCTCACCTGACAGTAGCAATCAGCCCCAGCATTTT. It codes for CASSPDSSNQPQHF.

The V gene is TRBV10-3, the J gene TRBJ2-3; 10 bases are shared with TRBD2. The CDR3 totals 16 residues. CDR1 and CDR2 (germline): ENHRY, SYGVKD. V gave up 5 bases and J gave up 5 bases; unmatched junction bases: 10. DNA for the CDR3: TGTGCCATCAGTTTTTCTAGCGGGAGTAGGATAGATACGCAGTATTTT. This encodes CAISFSSGSRIDTQYF.

The genes are TRBV6-5 and TRBJ2-7; possible D gene TRBD1, 6 bases. The CDR3 loop spans 14 amino acids. Germline assignment: CDR1 MNHEY and CDR2 SVGAGI. V lost 4 bases and J lost 2, with 12 bases in between. The chain's CDR3 is CASSSGQSAYEQYF. In DNA, the CDR3 is TGTGCCAGCAGTTCTGGACAGAGCGCCTACGAGCAGTACTTC.

As for this clone: Because it lacks the conserved phenylalanine or tryptophan at the end, this CDR3 is likely a read error. No DNA is shown, since the ends of the CDR3 on it are uncertain; the CDR3 is the one TCRdb lists. The chain couples TRBV10-1 to TRBJ1-2. Germline loops: CDR1 WNHNN, CDR2 SYGVQD (reference sequence). The CDR3 totals 10 residues, both ends included. The CDR3 is CASSPFWGTT.

V and J are TRBV5-4 and TRBJ2-3; D is possibly TRBD2 (5 bases). The V gene's germline CDR1 is SGHNT and CDR2 YYREEE (reference sequence). The V end lost 4 bases, the J end lost 0 bases, and 12 bases lay between the germline ends. The CDR3 runs 15 residues. For the CDR3, the DNA is TGTGCCAGCAGCGACCGGGATGGAAGCACAGATACGCAGTATTTT. This translates into CASSDRDGSTDTQYF. Full variable domain (remainder filled in from reference TRBV5-4 and TRBJ2-3): ETGVTQSPTHLIKTRGQQVTLRCSSQSGHNTVSWYQQALGQGPQFIFQYYREEENGRGNFPPRFSGLQFPNYSSELNVNALELDDSALYLCASSDRDGSTDTQYFGPGTRLTVL.

The chain carries TRBV30 and TRBJ2-3; 7 bases agree with TRBD1. J lost 2 bases, V lost 2 bases, and 4 bases had no gene match. Germline assignment: CDR1 GTSNPN and CDR2 SVGIG (reference sequence). This CDR3 has 14 amino acids. The CDR3 spells CAWSPGQYTDTQYF. CDR3 bases: TGTGCCTGGAGTCCGGGACAGTACACAGATACGCAGTATTTT.

With regard to this clone: The sample holds other DNA sequences that translate to the same CDR3. The chain is built from TRBV5-4 and TRBJ1-4; 10 bases are shared with TRBD1. The length of the CDR3 is 15 residues. CDR1 and CDR2 from the germline V gene are SGHNT and YYREEE (reference sequence). Trimming took 0 bases from V and 6 from J; bases not matched to a gene: 2. This CDR3 reads CASSLAGTGDEKLFF. The CDR3 DNA reads TGTGCCAGCAGCTTGGCCGGGACAGGGGATGAAAAACTGTTTTTT.

The chain employs TRBV14 and TRBJ2-7, with 8 bases matching TRBD1. The junction had 6 bases not matched to a gene; V was cut back by 4 bases and J by 4 bases. Germline V gene data show CDR1 as SGHDN and CDR2 as FVKESK. The CDR3 extends over 14 amino acids. CDR3 region: CASSRTGGWYEQYF. The CDR3 DNA follows: TGTGCCAGCAGCCGAACAGGGGGTTGGTACGAGCAGTACTTC. The variable domain in full, completed from reference TRBV14 and TRBJ2-7, reads EAGVTQFPSHSVIEKGQTVTLRCDPISGHDNLYWYRRVMGKEIKFLLHFVKESKQDESGMPNNRFLAERTGGTYSTLKVQPAELEDSGVYFCASSRTGGWYEQYFGPGTRLTVT.

The chain joins TRBV10-2 to TRBJ2-5; a possible D gene is TRBD1 (6 bases). V gave up 6 bases and J gave up 1 base, with 12 bases separating them. Germline CDR1 WSHSY, CDR2 SAAADI. The length of the CDR3 is 14 residues. The CDR3 DNA follows: TGCGCCAGCAGGCCCGGGACAACCCAAGAGACCCAGTACTTC. Its translation: CASRPGTTQETQYF.

This chain links TRBV7-3 with TRBJ2-2; 9 nucleotides line up with TRBD1. V gave up 5 bases and J gave up 2 bases; unmatched junction bases: 12. CDR3 size: 18 residues. CDR1 and CDR2 from the germline V gene are SGHTA and FQGTGA. The CDR3 DNA follows: TGTGCCAGCAGCGATACAGGGGGCGGTAAAGGAAACACCGGGGAGCTGTTTTTT. It specifies CASSDTGGGKGNTGELFF.